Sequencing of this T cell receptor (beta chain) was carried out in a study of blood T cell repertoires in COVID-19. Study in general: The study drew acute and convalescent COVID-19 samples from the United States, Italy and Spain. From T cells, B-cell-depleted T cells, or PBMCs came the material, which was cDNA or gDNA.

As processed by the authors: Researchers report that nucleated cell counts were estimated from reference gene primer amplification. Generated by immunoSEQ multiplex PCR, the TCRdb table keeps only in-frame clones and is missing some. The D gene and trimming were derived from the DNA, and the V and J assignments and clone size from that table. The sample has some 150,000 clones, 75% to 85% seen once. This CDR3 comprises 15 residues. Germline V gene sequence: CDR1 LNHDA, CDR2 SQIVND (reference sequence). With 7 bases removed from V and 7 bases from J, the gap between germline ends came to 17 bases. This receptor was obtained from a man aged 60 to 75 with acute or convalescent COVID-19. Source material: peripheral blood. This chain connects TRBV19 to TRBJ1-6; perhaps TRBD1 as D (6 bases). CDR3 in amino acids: CASTSLGAGNSPLHF. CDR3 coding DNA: TGTGCCAGTACCTCCTTGGGGGCAGGGAATTCACCCCTCCACTTT.